This TCR beta chain was documented in a study of control samples from healthy donors and cancer patients. CDR3 length: 16 amino acids. V lost 6 bases to trimming and J lost 0 bases, with 15 bases between them. Per the germline V gene, CDR1 is SGHVS and CDR2 is FQNEAQ. The protocol was immunoSEQ multiplex PCR, while the TCRdb copy is restricted to in-frame clones and leaves out a portion. Counted here are 95,000 to 100,000 clones, around 88% occurring once; the ten biggest clones make up approximately 8.3%. J is TRBJ1-3 and V is TRBV7-8; no firm D call. Sequencing was done on a sample of blood. The TCR originated in a man aged 30 to 39 in good health. The CDR3 coding sequence is TGTGCCAGCAGTCCCTGGCGAGATTACTCTGGAAACACCATATATTTT. This gives the protein CASSPWRDYSGNTIYF.